This TCR beta chain was observed in a study of T cells in localized non-small cell lung cancer. TCRdb's table, derived via immunoSEQ multiplex PCR, lists solely in-frame clones and lacks some. This sample yields about 6,700 clones, of which roughly two fifths are seen a single time; 7% to 8% belongs to the top ten. Germline values: CDR1 LNHDA, CDR2 SQIVND (reference sequence). Losses at the gene ends were 6 bases for V and 6 bases for J; bases not matched to a gene: 8. The CDR3 is 14 amino acids. General study findings and limits: Among blood samples, higher T cell density accompanied longer overall survival. Tumor samples were not multi-region, leaving intratumor heterogeneity unexcluded. Uninvolved adjacent lung, not tumor, had the highest T cell clonality.

This clone was detected once. What it recognizes is unknown. Sequenced here: lung tumor tissue, sampled before any cancer treatment. The rearrangement joins TRBV19 to TRBJ2-7, with TRBD2 identical over 10 bases. The receptor's source is a man aged 35 to 69 with stage III lung adenocarcinoma. In DNA form, the CDR3 reads TGTGCCAGTAGCACGTCACTAGCGGGATCCGAGCAGTACTTC. This sequence encodes CASSTSLAGSEQYF.